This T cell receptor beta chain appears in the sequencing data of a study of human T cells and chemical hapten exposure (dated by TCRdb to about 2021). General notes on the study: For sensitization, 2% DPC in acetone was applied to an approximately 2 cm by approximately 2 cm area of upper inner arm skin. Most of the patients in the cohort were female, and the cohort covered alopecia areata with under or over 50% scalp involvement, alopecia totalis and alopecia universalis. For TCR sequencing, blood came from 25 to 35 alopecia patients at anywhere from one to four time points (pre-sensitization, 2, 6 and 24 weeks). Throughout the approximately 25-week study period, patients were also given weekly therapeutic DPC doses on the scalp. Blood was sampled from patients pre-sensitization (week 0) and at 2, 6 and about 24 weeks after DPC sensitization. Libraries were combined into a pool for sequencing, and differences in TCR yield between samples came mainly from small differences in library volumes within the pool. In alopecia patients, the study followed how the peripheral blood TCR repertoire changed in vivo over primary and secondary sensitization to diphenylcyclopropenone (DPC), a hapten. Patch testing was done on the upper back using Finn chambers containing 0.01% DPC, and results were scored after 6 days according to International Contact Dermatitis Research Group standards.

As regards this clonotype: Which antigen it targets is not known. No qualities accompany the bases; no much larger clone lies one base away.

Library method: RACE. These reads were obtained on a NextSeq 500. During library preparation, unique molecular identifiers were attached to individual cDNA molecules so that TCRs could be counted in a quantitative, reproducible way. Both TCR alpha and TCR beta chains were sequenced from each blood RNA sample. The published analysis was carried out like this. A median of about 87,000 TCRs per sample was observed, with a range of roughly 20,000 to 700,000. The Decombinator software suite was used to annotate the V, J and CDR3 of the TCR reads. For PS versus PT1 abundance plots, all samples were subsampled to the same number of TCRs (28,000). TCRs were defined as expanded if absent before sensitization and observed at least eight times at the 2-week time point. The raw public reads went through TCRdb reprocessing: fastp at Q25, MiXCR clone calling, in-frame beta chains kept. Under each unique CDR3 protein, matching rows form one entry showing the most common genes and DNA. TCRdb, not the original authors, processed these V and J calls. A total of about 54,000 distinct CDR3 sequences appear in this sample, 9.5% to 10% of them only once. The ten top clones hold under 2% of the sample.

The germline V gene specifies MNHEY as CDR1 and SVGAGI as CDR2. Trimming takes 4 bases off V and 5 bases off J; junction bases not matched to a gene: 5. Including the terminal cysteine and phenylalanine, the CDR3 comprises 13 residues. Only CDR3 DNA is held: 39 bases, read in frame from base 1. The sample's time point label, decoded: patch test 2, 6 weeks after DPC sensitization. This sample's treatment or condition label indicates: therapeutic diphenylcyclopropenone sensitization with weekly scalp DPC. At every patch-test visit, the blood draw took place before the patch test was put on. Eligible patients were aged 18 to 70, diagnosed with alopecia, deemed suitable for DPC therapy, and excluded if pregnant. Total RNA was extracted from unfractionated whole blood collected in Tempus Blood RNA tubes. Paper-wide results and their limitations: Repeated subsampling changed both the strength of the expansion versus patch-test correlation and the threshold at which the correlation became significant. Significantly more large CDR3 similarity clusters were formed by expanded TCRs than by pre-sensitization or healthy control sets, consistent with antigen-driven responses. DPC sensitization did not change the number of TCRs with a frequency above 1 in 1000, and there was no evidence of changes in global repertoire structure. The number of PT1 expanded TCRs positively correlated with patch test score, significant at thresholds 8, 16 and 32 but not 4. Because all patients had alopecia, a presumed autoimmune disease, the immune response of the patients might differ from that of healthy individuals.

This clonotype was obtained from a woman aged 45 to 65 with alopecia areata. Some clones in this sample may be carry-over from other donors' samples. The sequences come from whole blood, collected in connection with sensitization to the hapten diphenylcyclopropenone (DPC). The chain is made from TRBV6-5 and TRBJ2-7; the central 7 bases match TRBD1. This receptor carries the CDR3 CASSSNRGHEQYF. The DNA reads TGTGCCAGCAGTTCCAACAGGGGCCACGAGCAGTACTTC.